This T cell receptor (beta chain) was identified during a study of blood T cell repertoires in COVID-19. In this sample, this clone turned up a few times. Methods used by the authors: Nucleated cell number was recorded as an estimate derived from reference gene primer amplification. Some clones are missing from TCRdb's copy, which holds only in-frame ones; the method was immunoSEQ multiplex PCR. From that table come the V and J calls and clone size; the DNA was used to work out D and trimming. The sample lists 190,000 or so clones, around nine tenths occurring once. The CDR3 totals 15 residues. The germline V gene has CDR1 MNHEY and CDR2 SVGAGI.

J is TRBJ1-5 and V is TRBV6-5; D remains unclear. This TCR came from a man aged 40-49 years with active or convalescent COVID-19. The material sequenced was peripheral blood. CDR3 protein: CPHEGGVPLNQPQHF. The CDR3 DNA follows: TGTCCGCACGAGGGCGGGGTCCCTCTTAATCAGCCCCAGCATTTT.